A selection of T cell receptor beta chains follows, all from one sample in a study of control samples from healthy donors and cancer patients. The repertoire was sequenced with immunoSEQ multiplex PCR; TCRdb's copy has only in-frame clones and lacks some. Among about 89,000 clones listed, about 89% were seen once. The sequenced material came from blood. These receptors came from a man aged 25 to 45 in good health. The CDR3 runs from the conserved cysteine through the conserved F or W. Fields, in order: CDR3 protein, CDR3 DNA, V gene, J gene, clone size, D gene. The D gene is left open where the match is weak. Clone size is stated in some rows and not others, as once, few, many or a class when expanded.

CDR3 protein: CAFGRSSGANVLTF; CDR3 DNA: TGTGCCTTTGGACGGAGCTCTGGGGCCAACGTCCTGACTTTC; V gene: TRBV30; J gene: TRBJ2-6; clone size: -; D gene: -
CDR3 protein: CASSLVGYQETQYF; CDR3 DNA: TGTGCCAGCAGCTTGGTAGGATACCAAGAGACCCAGTACTTC; V gene: TRBV5-5; J gene: TRBJ2-5; clone size: -; D gene: -
CDR3 protein: CASSKEGLSSPTDTQYF; CDR3 DNA: TGTGCCAGCAGCAAGGAGGGTCTTTCTTCCCCCACAGATACGCAGTATTTT; V gene: TRBV7-9; J gene: TRBJ2-3; clone size: -; D gene: -
CDR3 protein: CASSRGRQETQYF; CDR3 DNA: TGTGCCAGCAGCCGGGGGCGCCAAGAGACCCAGTACTTC; V gene: TRBV7-6; J gene: TRBJ2-5; clone size: -; D gene: -
CDR3 protein: CASSLGGTAEETQYF; CDR3 DNA: TGTGCCAGCAGTTTAGGCGGGACAGCAGAAGAGACCCAGTACTTC; V gene: TRBV28; J gene: TRBJ2-5; clone size: -; D gene: -
CDR3 protein: CASSSVEPATNEKLFF; CDR3 DNA: TGTGCCAGCAGCTCGGTGGAACCGGCAACTAATGAAAAACTGTTTTTT; V gene: TRBV7-9; J gene: TRBJ1-4; clone size: -; D gene: -
CDR3 protein: CASSPRGEGYEQYF; CDR3 DNA: TGTGCCAGCAGCCCTCGCGGCGAGGGGTACGAGCAGTACTTC; V gene: TRBV14; J gene: TRBJ2-7; clone size: -; D gene: -
CDR3 protein: CAWSDPGRVYNEQFF; CDR3 DNA: TGTGCCTGGAGTGATCCGGGACGGGTCTACAATGAGCAGTTCTTC; V gene: TRBV30; J gene: TRBJ2-1; clone size: -; D gene: -
CDR3 protein: CASSGGATGLSSYEQYF; CDR3 DNA: TGTGCCAGCAGCGGAGGGGCGACAGGGCTGAGCTCCTACGAGCAGTACTTC; V gene: TRBV7-9; J gene: TRBJ2-7; clone size: -; D gene: -
CDR3 protein: CASSLERDFTDTQYF; CDR3 DNA: TGTGCCAGCAGCTTAGAACGTGACTTCACAGATACGCAGTATTTT; V gene: TRBV7-9; J gene: TRBJ2-3; clone size: few; D gene: -
CDR3 protein: CASSLGGVLSATDTQYF; CDR3 DNA: TGCGCCAGCAGCTTGGGGGGAGTCCTCTCAGCCACAGATACGCAGTATTTT; V gene: TRBV5-1; J gene: TRBJ2-3; clone size: -; D gene: -
CDR3 protein: CASRRQGTDTGELFF; CDR3 DNA: TGTGCCAGTAGACGACAGGGAACGGACACCGGGGAGCTGTTTTTT; V gene: TRBV19; J gene: TRBJ2-2; clone size: once; D gene: TRBD1
CDR3 protein: CASSRQGPLDGYTF; CDR3 DNA: TGTGCCAGCAGTCGACAGGGTCCCCTAGATGGCTACACCTTC; V gene: TRBV6-5; J gene: TRBJ1-2; clone size: -; D gene: TRBD1
CDR3 protein: CASSQGTARTANTGELFF; CDR3 DNA: TGTGCCAGCTCACAAGGGACAGCTCGAACTGCGAACACCGGGGAGCTGTTTTTT; V gene: TRBV18; J gene: TRBJ2-2; clone size: -; D gene: TRBD1
CDR3 protein: CASRWQGRGDTQYF; CDR3 DNA: TGCGCCAGCAGATGGCAGGGAAGGGGAGATACGCAGTATTTT; V gene: TRBV5-1; J gene: TRBJ2-3; clone size: few; D gene: -
CDR3 protein: CASSSQGAGETQYF; CDR3 DNA: TGTGCCAGCAGTTCACAGGGGGCTGGGGAGACCCAGTACTTC; V gene: TRBV2; J gene: TRBJ2-5; clone size: -; D gene: TRBD1
CDR3 protein: CASSPDSSNYGYTF; CDR3 DNA: TGTGCCAGCTCACCGGACAGTTCTAACTATGGCTACACCTTC; V gene: TRBV18; J gene: TRBJ1-2; clone size: once; D gene: -
CDR3 protein: CASKRATGNYGYTF; CDR3 DNA: TGTGCCAGCAAGAGGGCCACTGGGAACTATGGCTACACCTTC; V gene: TRBV6-5; J gene: TRBJ1-2; clone size: -; D gene: -
CDR3 protein: CASSISGGTGITDTQYF; CDR3 DNA: TGTGCCAGTAGTATAAGCGGGGGGACAGGGATCACAGATACGCAGTATTTT; V gene: TRBV19; J gene: TRBJ2-3; clone size: -; D gene: -
CDR3 protein: CASSQQGVRADTQYF; CDR3 DNA: TGTGCCAGCAGTCAACAGGGAGTTCGTGCAGATACGCAGTATTTT; V gene: TRBV6-5; J gene: TRBJ2-3; clone size: -; D gene: -